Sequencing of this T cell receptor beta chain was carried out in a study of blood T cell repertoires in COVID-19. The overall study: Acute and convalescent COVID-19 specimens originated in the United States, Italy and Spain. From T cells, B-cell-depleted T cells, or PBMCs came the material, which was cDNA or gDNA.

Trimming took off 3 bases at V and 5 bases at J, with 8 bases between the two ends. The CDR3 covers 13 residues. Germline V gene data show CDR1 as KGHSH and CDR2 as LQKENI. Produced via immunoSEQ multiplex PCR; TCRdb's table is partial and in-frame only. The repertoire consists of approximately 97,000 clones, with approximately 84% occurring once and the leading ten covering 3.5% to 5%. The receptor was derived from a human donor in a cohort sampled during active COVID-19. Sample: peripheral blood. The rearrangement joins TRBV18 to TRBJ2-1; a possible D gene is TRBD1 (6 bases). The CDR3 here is CASSPRQDNEQFF. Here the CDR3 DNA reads TGTGCCAGCTCACCCCGACAGGACAATGAGCAGTTCTTC. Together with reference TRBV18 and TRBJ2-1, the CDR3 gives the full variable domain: NAGVMQNPRHLVRRRGQEARLRCSPMKGHSHVYWYRQLPEEGLKFMVYLQKENIIDESGMPKERFSAEFPKEGPSILRIQQVVRGDSAAYFCASSPRQDNEQFFGPGTRLTVL.